This TCR beta chain derives from a study of blood T cell repertoires in COVID-19 (dated by TCRdb to the early 2020s). About the full investigation: Collaborator samples came from the United States, Italy and Spain and covered acute and convalescent phases of COVID-19. The material from the prospective study consisted of cDNA or gDNA derived from T cells, B-cell-depleted T cells, or PBMCs. Samples were obtained from the ongoing ImmuneRACE study (first 160 participants) and from 1,200 or so subjects provided by 6 global collaborators. Sample metadata almost always included a de-identified subject ID, COVID-19 status, age in years and sex. The repertoires were released in a freely available public database intended as a resource for research on the immune response to SARS-CoV-2. Where available, HLA class I and class II types were obtained from metadata supplied by the sample provider rather than from assay-based typing. Subjects who had been exposed to COVID-19, were actively infected with it, or had recovered from it provided the deeply sampled blood TCRbeta repertoires that made up the dataset. Broader findings and caveats from the paper: The quantity of clinical and demographic metadata differed by source and by participant and was supplied without curation.

TCRbeta CDR3 regions were amplified from genomic DNA using the immunoSEQ Assay, a bias-controlled multiplex PCR. Per the source publication's procedure: The number of nucleated cells in each sample was estimated by amplification of reference gene primers within the assay. Sequence reads were collapsed and filtered to measure the absolute abundance of every unique TCRbeta CDR3 rearrangement. For each sample, productive Simpson clonality was calculated as the square root of Simpson's diversity index across productive rearrangements. TCRdb re-hosts the immuneACCESS table, in-frame sequences only. Its copies lack some clones; in the studies checked, an unresolved V gene accounts for under half of them, and the cause for the rest is not known. V, J and clone size were drawn from that table, and D and trimming were deduced from the DNA. The table for this sample lists about 260,000 clones; 85% to 90% of them were counted only once. The top ten hold 4.1% of the sample.

Participants in the prospective study were enrolled through a virtual design, were aged roughly 18 to 100 years, and lived in roughly 24 United States geographic areas. In the prospective study, participants were assigned to cohorts based on the clinical history participants reported in a screening survey and a study questionnaire. In the prospective study, mobile phlebotomists collected whole blood, serum and a nasopharyngeal or oropharyngeal swab from each participant. Prospective study participants could optionally give additional blood draws and questionnaires over an approximately 2-month period. Before DNA extraction, prospective study blood samples were shipped either frozen or at room temperature. V and J are trimmed by 5 bases and 4 bases, and the gene matches miss 7 bases of the junction. CDR1 and CDR2 (PRHDT, FYEKMQ) derive from the germline V gene (reference sequence). The CDR3 runs 16 residues from the cysteine to the phenylalanine. Just the 48-base CDR3 DNA is kept, in frame starting at base 1.

A remark on this clone: Its antigen remains undetermined. The input lacks base qualities; no much larger clone sits a single base away.

Sequenced input: PBMCs or T cells enriched from blood (not recorded which). This receptor was obtained from a woman aged 25 to 39 with acute COVID-19. The chain is encoded by TRBV13 joined to TRBJ2-7, and 14 junction bases match TRBD2. In nucleotides, the sequence is TGTGCCAGCAGCATTGGGACTAGCGGGAGTAGGTACGAGCAGTACTTC. It specifies CASSIGTSGSRYEQYF.